One sample yielded the 13 T cell receptor beta chains listed below, sequenced in a study of regulatory T cells in long-lasting Graves disease. Time point specified: newly diagnosed GD, antithyroid drugs for less than 3 months. PBMCs provided the RNA from which the TCR library was made. Investigators prepared the TCR beta libraries by applying iRepertoire HTBI primers and Arm-PCR of CDR3 regions. TCRdb analysed the multiplex PCR reads with MiXCR anew, one entry per CDR3 protein. Altogether roughly 500,000 distinct CDR3 sequences are present, about 11% being singletons, with the ten largest covering 8% to 10%. The sample was also reused in another study, on T cells in Graves' hyperthyroidism and ophthalmopathy.

Sequencing was performed on peripheral blood mononuclear cells (PBMCs), taken at new diagnosis, from a patient treated with antithyroid drugs. Receptors originate from a woman in her 30s with Graves disease.

This clonotype was observed at least ten times. The chain uses TRBV20-1 and TRBJ1-5; 12 positions match TRBD1. Unmatched junction bases numbered 20, after V lost 1 base and J lost 4 bases. Germline V gene lookup returns CDR1 DFQATT and CDR2 SNEGSKA (reference sequence). The CDR3 contains 21 residues. CDR3 coding DNA: TGCAGTGCTAGAGCTCAAAGATCCAAGGCCGGGACAGGGGGCGCGAATCAGCCCCAGCATTTT. Translated, it gives CSARAQRSKAGTGGANQPQHF.

At least ten counts were recorded for this clonotype. The CDR3 loop reads CASSKGRNTEAFF. CDR3 DNA sequence: TGTGCCAGCAGTAAGGGACGGAACACTGAAGCTTTCTTT. The rearrangement uses TRBV12-3 or TRBV12-4 and TRBJ1-1; weak D call: TRBD1 (5 bases). The CDR3 sequence is 13 residues long. V lost 5 bases and J lost 1, with 8 bases in between.

The table lists this clonotype with many counts. The V gene is TRBV7-2, the J gene TRBJ1-1; D is possibly TRBD1 (6 bases). This CDR3 has 15 amino acids. V was clipped by 1 base and J by 4 bases, with 13 bases between them. The germline CDR1 and CDR2 sequences are SGHTA and FQGNSA. In nucleotides, the CDR3 is TGTGCCAGCAGCTTAGTAGGCAGGGGCGGCACTGAAGCTTTCTTT. Translated: CASSLVGRGGTEAFF.

V gene TRBV18 combines with J gene TRBJ2-7; a possible D gene is TRBD2 (5 bases). CDR1 is KGHSH and CDR2 is LQKENI in the germline V gene. Trimming pared 4 bases from V and 6 bases from J, leaving 16 bases between. The CDR3 has 14 residues. In DNA, the CDR3 is TGTGCCAGCTCACTCCTCGCGGACGCGGGCGAGCAGTACTTC. It encodes CASSLLADAGEQYF.

This clonotype occurred many times. V and J are TRBV6-1 and TRBJ2-3; 9 bases map to TRBD2. The CDR3 extends over 15 amino acids. With V trimmed by 4 bases and J by 8 bases, 10 bases remained unmatched. Per the germline V gene, CDR1 is MNHNS and CDR2 is SASEGT. The CDR3 nucleotides read TGTGCCAGCAGTGGACTAGCGGAGGTGGTTGGTACGCAGTATTTT. It translates to CASSGLAEVVGTQYF.

This clonotype was recorded a few times. The J gene is TRBJ2-2, the V gene TRBV6-2 or TRBV6-3; 9 bases match TRBD1. V shed 6 bases, J shed 2 bases, and the junction held 10 bases outside the gene matches. The CDR3 covers 17 residues. Germline lookup yields CDR1 MNHEY and CDR2 SVGEGT. The CDR3 is CASSSLGTGINTGELFF. The CDR3 DNA reads TGTGCCAGCAGCTCCCTTGGGACAGGGATAAACACCGGGGAGCTGTTTTTT.

Ten or more counts support this clonotype. The chain carries TRBV9 and TRBJ2-6; possibly TRBD1 or TRBD2 for D (5 bases each). The germline gives CDR1 SGDLS, CDR2 YYNGEE. The CDR3 totals 20 residues. V was clipped by 4 bases and J by 1 base, with 24 bases between them. CDR3 amino acids: CASSPQRDRPSPSGANVLTF. CDR3 nucleotides: TGTGCCAGCAGCCCTCAACGGGACCGCCCTTCCCCATCTGGGGCCAACGTCCTGACTTTC. The entire variable domain, with the rest obtained from reference TRBV9 and TRBJ2-6, is as follows: DSGVTQTPKHLITATGQRVTLRCSPRSGDLSVYWYQQSLDQGLQFLIQYYNGEERAKGNILERFSAQQFPDLHSELNLSSLELGDSALYFCASSPQRDRPSPSGANVLTFGAGSRLTVL.

This clonotype occurred many times. This chain joins TRBV7-9 and TRBJ2-1; perhaps TRBD2 as D (5 bases). Germline CDR1 reads SEHNR; CDR2 reads FQNEAQ (reference sequence). CDR3 length equals 17 residues. V was shortened by 1 base and J by 2 bases, with 15 bases between the two germline ends. The CDR3 DNA reads TGTGCCAGCAGCTTAGTGCCGTTGGGCGGGCCCTACAATGAGCAGTTCTTC. Translated: CASSLVPLGGPYNEQFF. The whole variable domain, remainder taken from reference TRBV7-9 and TRBJ2-1, is DTGVSQNPRHKITKRGQNVTFRCDPISEHNRLYWYRQTLGQGPEFLTYFQNEAQLEKSRLLSDRFSAERPKGSFSTLEIQRTEQGDSAMYLCASSLVPLGGPYNEQFFGPGTRLTVL.

The chain links TRBV19 to TRBJ2-7, with TRBD2 matching 13 bases. The CDR3 length is 16 residues. Trimming took 0 bases from V and 2 from J; bases not matched to a gene: 1. Germline V CDR1 and CDR2: LNHDA, SQIVND (reference sequence). The CDR3 spells CASSIDGTSGAYEQYF. The CDR3 nucleotides read TGTGCCAGTAGTATAGACGGGACTAGCGGGGCCTACGAGCAGTACTTC.

This clonotype was recorded at least ten times. CDR3 sequence reads: CASSLEPGQEETQYF. The CDR3 nucleotides are TGTGCCAGCAGTCTCGAACCGGGACAGGAAGAGACCCAGTACTTC. This sequence joins TRBV12-3 or TRBV12-4 and TRBJ2-5; 8 bases map to TRBD1. The CDR3 has 15 amino acids. Losses at the gene ends were 5 bases for V and 3 bases for J; bases not matched to a gene: 8.

This clonotype was detected ten times or more. The gene calls are TRBV7-2 and TRBJ2-5, with D maybe TRBD1 (6 bases). The germline CDR1 and CDR2 sequences are SGHTA and FQGNSA. This CDR3 has 15 amino acids. Trimming stripped 6 bases from V and 5 bases from J, with 19 bases between. CDR3: CASSQQGVGGETQYF. CDR3 DNA sequence: TGTGCCAGCAGTCAACAGGGTGTCGGTGGGGAGACCCAGTACTTC.

This clonotype was recorded at least ten times. This chain connects TRBV28 to TRBJ2-3; D remains unclear. The germline V gene encodes CDR1 MDHEN and CDR2 SYDVKM. V was clipped by 6 bases and J by 6 bases, with 19 bases between them. This CDR3 comprises 15 residues. CDR3 sequence: CASSSPTRVGDTQYF. The CDR3 coding sequence is TGTGCCAGCAGCTCCCCCACTCGTGTAGGGGATACGCAGTATTTT. The variable domain in full, completed from reference TRBV28 and TRBJ2-3, reads DVKVTQSSRYLVKRTGEKVFLECVQDMDHENMFWYRQDPGLGLRLIYFSYDVKMKEKGDIPEGYSVSREKKERFSLILESASTNQTSMYLCASSSPTRVGDTQYFGPGTRLTVL.

In its sample, this clonotype was seen many times. V is TRBV7-2 and J is TRBJ1-4, with D perhaps TRBD1 (6 bases). V shed 5 bases and J shed 7 bases, with 23 bases lying between them. In germline, CDR1 is SGHTA, CDR2 FQGNSA. The CDR3 consists of 17 residues. The CDR3 loop is CASSHRRQAGLGEKLFF. In DNA form, the CDR3 reads TGTGCCAGCAGCCACCGTCGACAGGCCGGGTTGGGTGAAAAACTGTTTTTT.